The clone carrying this T cell receptor (beta chain) was counted ten times or more. The sample is drawn from a study of T cell repertoires in cytomegalovirus infection. Overall study: Signatures in public TCR beta sequences pointed to both CMV infection and matching HLA type.

Trimming pared 2 bases from V and 6 bases from J, leaving 19 bases between. The CDR3 has 17 residues. Germline lookup yields CDR1 SGHTA and CDR2 FQGNSA. TCRdb reprocessed the reads with MiXCR, giving one entry per CDR3 protein. The sample consists of fewer than 300,000 distinct CDR3 sequences, roughly 26% of them appearing once. This chain links TRBV7-2 with TRBJ2-2, with D possibly being TRBD1 or TRBD2 (5 bases each). The clonotype originates from a human donor in good health (CMV status not recorded). Some clones in this sample may be carry-over from other donors' samples. Sequencing used PBMCs. CDR3: CASSLLWGRRGPGELFF. CDR3 DNA sequence: TGTGCCAGCAGCTTACTCTGGGGACGCCGCGGCCCCGGGGAGCTGTTTTTT.